This T cell receptor (beta chain) was observed in a study of blood T cells in healthy people across ages. Combining a sample-barcoded 5' primer with a J-beta primer mix, a second PCR ran for roughly 7 to 11 cycles. One entry per CDR3 protein, called by TCRdb with MiXCR from the 5' RACE reads. This repertoire shows some 1.6 million distinct CDR3 sequences, around 36% found once; its top ten account for approximately 11%. CDR3 size: 13 residues. Germline V gene lookup returns CDR1 SNHLY and CDR2 FYNNEI. This receptor was obtained from a young woman in good health. Sequencing was done on a sample of blood. V gene TRBV2 combines with J gene TRBJ2-7; D unclear. TRBJ2-5 explains the end of the DNA better; the J call may be wrong. CDR3 DNA: TGTGCCAGCAGTACCGACCCTAGGGAGACCCAGTACTTC. Encoded protein: CASSTDPRETQYF.